Included here is one T cell receptor (delta chain) sequence, with context. Its antigen remains unknown. Sorted Vdelta1+ thymocytes were about 97% to 99.6% pure. After removal of 2 bases from V and 3 bases from J, the junction contained 23 bases not matched to a gene. This CDR3 comprises 22 residues. Per germline, CDR1 TSWWSYY and CDR2 QGS. The template was reverse-transcribed extracted RNA. CDR3 amplicons came from multiplex PCR with pooled V-gene forward and constant-region reverse primers. TCRdb fed the multiplex PCR reads to CATT. The sample lists just under 55,000 delta-chain clones, about 15% occurring once. The sample is drawn from a study of Vδ1+ human thymocytes. Study results and caveats: In the thymus, TRG and TRD repertoires looked highly polyclonal with Gaussian CDR3 lengths. Despite high sort purity, roughly 20% of thymic T cell receptor delta sequences were Vdelta2. Bulk repertoire data may be misinterpreted because of unexpected Vdelta2 sequences.

What was sequenced was Vdelta1+ gamma-delta thymocytes from the thymus. Described subset: FACS-sorted CD3+ TCRalphabeta- TCRVdelta1+ TCRVdelta2- thymocytes. The V gene is TRDV1, the J gene TRDJ1; 11 nucleotides line up with TRDD3. The TCR sequence derives from a boy younger than two who had congenital heart surgery. The CDR3: CALGEWDPTRVSWGILADKLIF. The CDR3 region has the DNA TGTGCTCTTGGGGAATGGGATCCTACGAGGGTAAGCTGGGGGATACTCGCCGATAAACTCATCTTT.